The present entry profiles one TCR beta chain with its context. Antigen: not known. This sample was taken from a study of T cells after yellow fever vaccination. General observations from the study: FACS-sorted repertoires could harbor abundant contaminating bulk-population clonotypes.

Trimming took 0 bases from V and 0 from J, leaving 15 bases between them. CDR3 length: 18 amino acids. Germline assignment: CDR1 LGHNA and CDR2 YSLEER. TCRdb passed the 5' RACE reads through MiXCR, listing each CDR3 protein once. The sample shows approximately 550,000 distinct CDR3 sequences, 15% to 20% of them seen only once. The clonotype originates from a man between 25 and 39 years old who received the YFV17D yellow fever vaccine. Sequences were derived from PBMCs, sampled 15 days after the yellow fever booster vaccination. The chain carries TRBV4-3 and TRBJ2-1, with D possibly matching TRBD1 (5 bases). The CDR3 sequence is CASSQDPIVDSSYNEQFF. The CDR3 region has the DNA TGCGCCAGCAGCCAAGATCCAATAGTAGACAGCTCCTACAATGAGCAGTTCTTC.